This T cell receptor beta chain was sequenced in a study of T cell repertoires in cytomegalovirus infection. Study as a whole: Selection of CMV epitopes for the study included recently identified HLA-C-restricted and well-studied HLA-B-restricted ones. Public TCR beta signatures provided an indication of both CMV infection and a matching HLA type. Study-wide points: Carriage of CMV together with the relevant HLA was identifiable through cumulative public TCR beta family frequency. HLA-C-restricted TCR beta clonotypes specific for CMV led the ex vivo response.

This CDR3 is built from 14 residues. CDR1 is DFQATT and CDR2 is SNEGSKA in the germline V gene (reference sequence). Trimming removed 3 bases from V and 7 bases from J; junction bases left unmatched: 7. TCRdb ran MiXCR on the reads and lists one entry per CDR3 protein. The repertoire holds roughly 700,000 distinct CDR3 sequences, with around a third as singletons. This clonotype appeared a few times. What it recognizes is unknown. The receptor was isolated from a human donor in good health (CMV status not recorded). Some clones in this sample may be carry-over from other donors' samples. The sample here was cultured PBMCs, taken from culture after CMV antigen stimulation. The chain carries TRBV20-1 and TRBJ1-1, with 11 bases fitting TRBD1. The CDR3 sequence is CSASGDRGVGEAFF. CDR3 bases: TGCAGTGCTAGTGGGGACAGGGGGGTTGGTGAAGCTTTCTTT.